These 25 T cell receptor beta chains originate from one sample sequenced in a study of OX40 agonist ivuxolimab in advanced cancers. Clones were read by immunoSEQ multiplex PCR, and TCRdb kept only the in-frame ones, dropping some. The sample holds more than 70,000 clones, around 94% seen once. Sample: CD4+ or CD8+ T cells sorted from blood, taken in a trial of the OX40 agonist ivuxolimab. These receptors were obtained from an adult with an advanced solid tumor such as melanoma, head and neck, liver or kidney cancer.

The chain's CDR3 is CASKYLNTEAFF. The CDR3 coding sequence is TGTGCCAGCAAATACCTTAACACTGAAGCTTTCTTT. The V gene is TRBV28, the J gene TRBJ1-1, with D hard to call. V gave up 7 bases and J gave up 2 bases, with 8 bases separating them. The CDR3 is 12 amino acids. Per the germline V gene, CDR1 is MDHEN and CDR2 is SYDVKM.

This rearrangement joins TRBV5-1 to TRBJ2-5; D is unresolved. CDR1 is SGHRS and CDR2 is YFSETQ in the germline V gene. Trimming shortened V by 3 bases and J by 2 bases, and 8 bases separated the two germline ends. This CDR3 region has 13 residues. Here the CDR3 reads CASSWTLQETQYF. CDR3 bases: TGCGCCAGCAGCTGGACCCTACAAGAGACCCAGTACTTC.

The chain uses TRBV7-9 and TRBJ2-7, with a tentative D call TRBD1 (6 bases). The CDR3 has 14 residues. V was cut by 4 bases and J by 3 bases, with 13 bases left in between. CDR1 is SEHNR, CDR2 FQNEAQ, per germline (reference sequence). The chain's CDR3 is CASSYGTTGYEQYF. CDR3 nucleotide sequence: TGTGCCAGCAGCTACGGGACAACCGGCTACGAGCAGTACTTC.

The rearrangement joins TRBV14 to TRBJ2-7; 8 bases align to TRBD2. V was pared by 2 bases and J by 0 bases, with 0 bases of the junction left unmatched. Germline V lookup: CDR1 SGHDN, CDR2 FVKESK. The CDR3 is 14 residues long. CDR3 residues: CASSQTSGSYEQYF. The CDR3 DNA reads TGTGCCAGCAGCCAAACTAGCGGCTCCTACGAGCAGTACTTC.

About this clone: One end of the junction does not line up with germline, which may come from a read error. V and J are TRBV5-4 and TRBJ2-4; the match to TRBD2 covers 12 bases. Per germline, CDR1 SGHNT and CDR2 YYREEE (reference sequence). The CDR3 has 16 residues. The CDR3 DNA is TGTGCCAGCAGCTCCGCTAGCGGGGGGGCCAGAAACATTCAGTACTTC. Its protein is CASSSASGGARNIQYF.

The rearrangement joins TRBV6-1 to TRBJ2-7; D unresolved. In germline, CDR1 is MNHNS, CDR2 SASEGT. V was shortened by 3 bases and J by 0 bases, with 18 bases between the two germline ends. The CDR3 loop spans 17 amino acids. The CDR3 DNA reads TGTGCCAGCAGTGATAGCCTTTCCTTCCCGAGCTCCTACGAGCAGTACTTC. This codes for CASSDSLSFPSSYEQYF.

The chain links TRBV7-2 to TRBJ2-7; 9 bases align to TRBD1. The CDR3 has 14 residues. The V gene's germline CDR1 is SGHTA and CDR2 FQGNSA. V was pared by 1 base and J by 7 bases, with 5 bases of the junction left unmatched. CDR3 loop: CASSLVIGQGEQYF. CDR3 in DNA: TGTGCCAGCAGCTTAGTGATTGGACAGGGGGAGCAGTACTTC.

The chain has TRBV6-1 and TRBJ1-2; weak D call: TRBD1 (6 bases). V was cut by 9 bases and J by 0 bases, with 14 bases left in between. The germline V gene has CDR1 MNHNS and CDR2 SASEGT. The length of the CDR3 is 14 residues. The CDR3, as DNA: TGTGCCAGGGGGGGACACTTAGCTAACTATGGCTACACCTTC. It translates to CARGGHLANYGYTF.

In its sample, this clone was seen once. The chain uses TRBV28 and TRBJ2-1; 7 bases agree with TRBD2. Losses at the gene ends were 5 bases for V and 4 bases for J; bases not matched to a gene: 2. The CDR3 runs 13 residues. Germline lookup yields CDR1 MDHEN and CDR2 SYDVKM. This chain's CDR3 is CASSSGTYNEQFF. CDR3 in DNA: TGTGCCAGCAGTAGCGGGACTTACAATGAGCAGTTCTTC.

The J gene is TRBJ2-5, the V gene TRBV5-1, with no clear D. V was trimmed by 1 base and J by 5 bases, leaving 9 bases between them. Germline loops: CDR1 SGHRS, CDR2 YFSETQ. The CDR3 spans 13 residues. The CDR3 here is CASSLSGRETQYF. In DNA form, the CDR3 reads TGCGCCAGCAGCTTGTCAGGAAGGGAGACCCAGTACTTC. Together with reference TRBV5-1 and TRBJ2-5, the CDR3 gives the full variable domain: KAGVTQTPRYLIKTRGQQVTLSCSPISGHRSVSWYQQTPGQGLQFLFEYFSETQRNKGNFPGRFSGRQFSNSRSEMNVSTLELGDSALYLCASSLSGRETQYFGPGTRLLVL.

The rearrangement links TRBV6-5 to TRBJ1-2, with 7 bases that match TRBD1. The length of the CDR3 is 15 residues. Trimming at V came to 4 bases and at J to 4 bases, leaving 9 bases not matched to a gene. Germline-derived CDR1 and CDR2 are MNHEY and SVGAGI. DNA for the CDR3: TGTGCCAGCAGTTTCCGACAGGGAACCTTCTATGGCTACACCTTC. Translated: CASSFRQGTFYGYTF.

The J gene is TRBJ2-3, the V gene TRBV5-1; 13 bases are shared with TRBD2. J gave up 2 bases and V 2 bases, and 8 bases lay outside the gene matches. Germline loops: CDR1 SGHRS, CDR2 YFSETQ. The CDR3 covers 18 residues. The CDR3 loop reads CASSFPGTSGTFTDTQYF. In DNA form, the CDR3 reads TGCGCCAGCAGCTTCCCCGGGACTAGCGGGACCTTCACAGATACGCAGTATTTT. The variable domain in full, completed from reference TRBV5-1 and TRBJ2-3, reads KAGVTQTPRYLIKTRGQQVTLSCSPISGHRSVSWYQQTPGQGLQFLFEYFSETQRNKGNFPGRFSGRQFSNSRSEMNVSTLELGDSALYLCASSFPGTSGTFTDTQYFGPGTRLTVL.

J is TRBJ1-1 and V is TRBV18; D not resolved. Per germline, CDR1 KGHSH and CDR2 LQKENI. Trimming took off 3 bases at V and 4 bases at J, with 18 bases between the two ends. This CDR3 has 16 residues. CDR3 nucleotides: TGTGCCAGCTCACCCCGGACGGCACTTTATGGCACTGAAGCTTTCTTT. Amino acid sequence: CASSPRTALYGTEAFF. The full variable domain, its missing parts supplied by reference TRBV18 and TRBJ1-1, is NAGVMQNPRHLVRRRGQEARLRCSPMKGHSHVYWYRQLPEEGLKFMVYLQKENIIDESGMPKERFSAEFPKEGPSILRIQQVVRGDSAAYFCASSPRTALYGTEAFFGQGTRLTVV.

The chain combines TRBV6-1 with TRBJ2-7, with 9 bases matching TRBD1. Germline lookup yields CDR1 MNHNS and CDR2 SASEGT. Losses at the gene ends were 7 bases for V and 2 bases for J; bases not matched to a gene: 3. The CDR3 extends over 13 amino acids. In DNA form, the CDR3 reads TGTGCCAGCAAAAGACAGGGGGCCTACGAGCAGTACTTC. This codes for CASKRQGAYEQYF.

CDR3 sequence (DNA): TGTGCCAGCAGCGTAGGGACTAGCGGGGGAGACGAGACCCAGTACTTC. It specifies CASSVGTSGGDETQYF. The chain links TRBV9 to TRBJ2-5, with TRBD2 matching over 13 bases. J gave up 5 bases and V 0 bases, and 4 bases lay outside the gene matches. Germline V gene sequence: CDR1 SGDLS, CDR2 YYNGEE. The CDR3 has 16 amino acids.

This clone showed up just once. The chain has TRBV18 and TRBJ1-6; D is unclear. This CDR3 has 14 residues. Germline lookup yields CDR1 KGHSH and CDR2 LQKENI. V lost 2 bases to trimming and J lost 9 bases, with 11 bases between them. The CDR3 DNA follows: TGTGCCAGCTCACCAATGGCTGAGGGTTCACCCCTCCACTTT. Protein product: CASSPMAEGSPLHF.

This clone has only one observation. The chain is built from TRBV10-1 and TRBJ2-7; D unresolved. Germline assignment: CDR1 WNHNN and CDR2 SYGVQD (reference sequence). The CDR3 runs 10 residues. The ends were cut back, 7 bases at V and 6 bases at J, with 7 bases in the middle. DNA for the CDR3: TGCGCCAGCATACCGCGCGAGCAGTACTTC. It codes for CASIPREQYF.

The chain has TRBV6-5 and TRBJ1-6; no clear D gene. The germline gives CDR1 MNHEY, CDR2 SVGAGI. CDR3 size: 14 residues. Deletions cut 7 bases from V and 0 bases from J, with 7 bases between. CDR3 in DNA: TGTGCCAGCAATCGGGCCTCCTATAATTCACCCCTCCACTTT. Its translation: CASNRASYNSPLHF.

The chain combines TRBV2 with TRBJ1-1, with 8 bases aligning to TRBD1. The trim removed 2 bases at V and 3 bases at J, leaving 5 bases unmatched. This CDR3 region has 15 residues. The germline gives CDR1 SNHLY, CDR2 FYNNEI. In nucleotides, the CDR3 is TGTGCCAGCAGTGAATCCCCGACAGGGGACACTGAAGCTTTCTTT. This gives the protein CASSESPTGDTEAFF. The complete variable domain, with remaining parts taken from reference TRBV2 and TRBJ1-1, reads EPEVTQTPSHQVTQMGQEVILRCVPISNHLYFYWYRQILGQKVEFLVSFYNNEISEKSEIFDDQFSVERPDGSNFTLKIRSTKLEDSAMYFCASSESPTGDTEAFFGQGTRLTVV.

The gene calls are TRBV28 and TRBJ2-1, with 10 bases fitting TRBD1. CDR1 MDHEN and CDR2 SYDVKM come from the germline V gene. CDR3 length equals 16 residues. Trimming cost V 4 bases and J 5 bases; bases outside gene matches: 8. This CDR3 reads CASSSTGTGVDNEQFF. DNA of the CDR3: TGTGCCAGCAGTTCCACCGGGACAGGGGTCGACAATGAGCAGTTCTTC.

The chain has TRBV4-1 and TRBJ2-7; TRBD2 matches 11 bases. The CDR3 length is 17 residues. The germline CDR1 and CDR2 sequences are MGHRA and YSYEKL. Losses at the gene ends were 0 bases for V and 2 bases for J; bases not matched to a gene: 6. CDR3 in DNA: TGCGCCAGCAGCCAAGATCCTCGACTAGCGGGAACCTACGAGCAGTACTTC. It is translated as CASSQDPRLAGTYEQYF.

This chain joins TRBV12-2 and TRBJ1-5. TRBV12-2 is a recognized pseudogene. The CDR3 has 15 amino acids. The CDR3 bases are TGTGCAAGTCGCTTAGGGACGGGGCACAATCAGCCCCAGCATTTT. It is translated as CASRLGTGHNQPQHF.

This rearrangement joins TRBV5-1 to TRBJ1-2, with TRBD1 identical over 9 bases. The CDR3 totals 15 residues. J lost 5 bases, V lost 2 bases, and 7 bases had no gene match. The germline V gene encodes CDR1 SGHRS and CDR2 YFSETQ. The CDR3 DNA sequence: TGCGCCAGCAGCTTTCCCGGGACAGGGACTTATGGCTACACCTTC. Its translation is CASSFPGTGTYGYTF. Combining the CDR3 with reference TRBV5-1 and TRBJ1-2 gives the whole variable domain KAGVTQTPRYLIKTRGQQVTLSCSPISGHRSVSWYQQTPGQGLQFLFEYFSETQRNKGNFPGRFSGRQFSNSRSEMNVSTLELGDSALYLCASSFPGTGTYGYTFGSGTRLTVV.

This chain links TRBV5-1 with TRBJ1-1; 7 bases match TRBD1. The V gene end was trimmed by 4 bases and the J gene end by 3 bases; junction bases not matched to a gene: 12. The CDR3 runs 16 residues. Germline V gives CDR1 SGHRS, CDR2 YFSETQ. CDR3 bases: TGCGCCAGCAGCAGGTGGGGCGACAGGGAGGACACTGAAGCTTTCTTT. This translates into CASSRWGDREDTEAFF.

The chain combines TRBV18 with TRBJ1-2; TRBD1 matches 12 bases. The V gene end was trimmed by 3 bases and the J gene end by 8 bases; junction bases not matched to a gene: 16. The CDR3 runs to 18 residues. Germline lookup yields CDR1 KGHSH and CDR2 LQKENI. In nucleotides, the CDR3 is TGTGCCAGCTCACCGACCGGGACAGGGGGCCGATTAGCAGACGGCTACACCTTC. As protein: CASSPTGTGGRLADGYTF.